Below, one T cell receptor (beta chain) is given with its context. Antigen: not known. The record originates from a study of shared clonotypes between healthy human individuals. Study-level points and caveats: It was the non-shared clonotypes that had lower generation probabilities than clonotypes shared by all four donors.

This CDR3 has 14 residues. From germline, CDR1 is LNHDA and CDR2 SQIVND (reference sequence). With 1 base removed from V and 5 bases from J, the gap between germline ends came to 12 bases. CD45RO negativity and positive selection for CCR7 defined naive CD8 cells, a population that excluded terminally differentiated effector memory CD45RA+ cells. The study ran the assay at deep level. Replicate PCRs for sorted subsets used around 200 ng DNA; this equaled 25,000 to 35,000 T cell genomes. Profiled with immunoSEQ multiplex PCR; TCRdb holds only in-frame clones, not every one. The data show about 610,000 clones, with roughly 95% seen just once and 0.11% held by the top ten.

The receptor's source is a woman between 25 and 40 years old in good health. The chain has TRBV19 and TRBJ2-7; a weak D match, TRBD2 (6 bases). Sequencing was done on a sample of naive CD8+ T cells sorted from blood. The CDR3 DNA follows: TGTGCCAGTAGTATAGTGGCGGAGGGCCACGAGCAGTACTTC. It is translated as CASSIVAEGHEQYF.